Listed below are T cell receptor beta chains from one sample, sequenced in a study of shared clonotypes between healthy human individuals. Sequencing was performed with immunoSEQ multiplex PCR; in TCRdb, only in-frame clones are kept and a portion is missing. This sample yields millions of clones, of which around nine tenths are seen a single time; roughly 0.13% belongs to the top ten. The sequenced material came from naive CD4+ T cells sorted from blood. The receptors were gathered from a man aged 18-30 years in good health. CDR3s include the opening cysteine and the closing phenylalanine or tryptophan. Fields, in order: clone size, D gene, V gene, J gene, CDR3 DNA, CDR3 protein. D genes are given only for firm matches. Expanded clones are given a class, and other clones once, few, many or no size at all.

>few|-|TRBV4-1|TRBJ1-2
TGCGCCAGCAGCCAAGACGGTTTCTATGGCTACACCTTC
CASSQDGFYGYTF
>-|TRBD2|TRBV9|TRBJ2-5
TGTGCCAGCAGCCCGCGGGGGGACCAAGAGACCCAGTACTTC
CASSPRGDQETQYF
>-|-|TRBV19|TRBJ2-2
TGTGCCAGTAGTATACTCGCGAACACCGGGGAGCTGTTTTTT
CASSILANTGELFF
>-|-|TRBV11-2|TRBJ2-5
TGTGCCAGCAGCTTAAGCGTGGGAGAGACCCAGTACTTC
CASSLSVGETQYF
>-|TRBD1|TRBV18|TRBJ2-6
TGTGCCAGCTCACCGGGACAGACCGGGGCCAACGTCCTGACTTTC
CASSPGQTGANVLTF
>-|TRBD2|TRBV25-1|TRBJ2-5
TGTGCCAGCAGCGGGACTAGCGGGGGGCAAGAGACCCAGTACTTC
CASSGTSGGQETQYF
>-|-|TRBV28|TRBJ1-5
TGTGCCAGCAGAAAGTTGTACGGTTATAGCAATCAGCCCCAGCATTTT
CASRKLYGYSNQPQHF
>-|TRBD2|TRBV6-5|TRBJ2-7
TGTGCCAGCAGTTACAGGGGGACTAGCGGGTTCTACGAGCAGTACTTC
CASSYRGTSGFYEQYF
>-|-|TRBV6-5|TRBJ1-3
TGTGCCAGTACGGTTCCCTCTGGAAACACCATATATTTT
CASTVPSGNTIYF
>-|-|TRBV2|TRBJ2-2
TGTGCCAGCAATTTTGACACCGGGGAGCTGTTTTTT
CASNFDTGELFF
>-|-|TRBV6-6|TRBJ1-2
TGTGCCAGCAGTTATTCACAGGCCGTCTATGGCTACACCTTC
CASSYSQAVYGYTF
>-|-|TRBV11-2|TRBJ2-7
TGTGCCAGCAGCTTAGCGGGATCCTACGAGCAGTACTTC
CASSLAGSYEQYF
>-|-|TRBV7-9|TRBJ1-2
TGTGCCAGCAGCTACCTAGGGGGAGTCGAGGGCTACACCTTC
CASSYLGGVEGYTF
>few|TRBD1|TRBV6-5|TRBJ1-1
TGTGCCAGCAGTTACCGGGGACAGGGGAACACTGAAGCTTTCTTT
CASSYRGQGNTEAFF
>-|-|TRBV29-1|TRBJ2-6
TGCAGCGTTGAAGGGGCAGGGGCGGCTGGGGCCAACGTCCTGACTTTC
CSVEGAGAAGANVLTF
>-|TRBD1|TRBV7-8|TRBJ2-7
TGTGCCAGCAGCCCATTCCGGGACAGCAACGAGCAGTACTTC
CASSPFRDSNEQYF
>once|TRBD1|TRBV10-2|TRBJ2-7
TGCGCCAGCAGGCCCCGGACAGGGGGCGGTTGGGAGCAGTACTTC
CASRPRTGGGWEQYF
>-|-|TRBV27|TRBJ2-5
TGTGCCAGCAGAGGACAGAAACAAGAGACCCAGTACTTC
CASRGQKQETQYF